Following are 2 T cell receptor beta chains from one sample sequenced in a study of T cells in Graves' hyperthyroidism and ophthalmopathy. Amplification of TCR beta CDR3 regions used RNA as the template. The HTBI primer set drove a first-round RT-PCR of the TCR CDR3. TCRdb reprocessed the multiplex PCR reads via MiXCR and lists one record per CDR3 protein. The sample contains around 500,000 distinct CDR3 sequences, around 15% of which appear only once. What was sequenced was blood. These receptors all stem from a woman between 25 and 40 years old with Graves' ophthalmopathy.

CDR3 coding DNA: TGCGCCAGCAGCCCCCGGGACTGGGGTGCAGATACGCAGTATTTT. Protein sequence: CASSPRDWGADTQYF. This chain connects TRBV4-1 to TRBJ2-3, with a tentative D call TRBD2 (6 bases). The CDR3 loop spans 15 amino acids. Germline V gene sequence: CDR1 MGHRA, CDR2 YSYEKL. V was pared by 4 bases and J by 4 bases, with 15 bases between.

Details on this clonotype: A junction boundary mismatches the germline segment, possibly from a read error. The CDR3 here is CAISSVTSGRSNQQFF. The DNA of the CDR3 is TGTGCCATCAGTTCCGTGACTAGCGGGAGGTCCAATCAGCAGTTCTTC. The rearrangement uses TRBV10-3 and TRBJ2-1; TRBD2 matches 13 bases. This CDR3 has 16 residues. Germline V gene data show CDR1 as ENHRY and CDR2 as SYGVKD.